This TCR beta chain was obtained from a study of blood T cells in healthy people across ages. For the second PCR, which ran for 7 to 11 cycles, a sample-barcoded 5' primer and a J-beta primer mix were used. The template-switch adaptor, which had 12 random nucleotides, put a tag on each cDNA molecule. TCRdb analysed the 5' RACE reads with MiXCR anew, one entry per CDR3 protein. The sample holds about 650,000 distinct CDR3 sequences, approximately 29% seen once. To note about this clonotype: Its matching antigen is unknown.

Total RNA, at least 6 micrograms per sample, came from PBMCs. Findings of the study overall: PBMCs went unsorted, and a conclusive naive versus antigen-experienced comparison was therefore prevented.

The source material was blood. The receptor's source is a woman of 80 years or more in good health.

Here the CDR3 DNA reads TGCGCCAGCAGCTTGGCCTCGGGGGCACTCGATACGCAGTATTTT. The encoded protein is CASSLASGALDTQYF. V gene TRBV5-1 combines with J gene TRBJ2-3; possibly TRBD1 or TRBD2 for D (6 bases each). CDR3 length: 15 residues. The germline V and J ends were trimmed by 0 bases and 6 bases, with 14 bases remaining between them. Germline values: CDR1 SGHRS, CDR2 YFSETQ.